These 14 T cell receptor beta chains originate from one sample sequenced in a study of control samples from healthy donors and cancer patients. Assay: immunoSEQ multiplex PCR; the TCRdb copy retains only in-frame clones and omits some. The sample contains fewer than 200,000 clones, roughly 90% of which appear only once. The sample consisted of blood. The receptors come from a man aged 30 to 39 in good health.

The CDR3 spells CASRYFNRGQPQHF. DNA of the CDR3: TGTGCCAGCAGATACTTTAACAGGGGCCAGCCCCAGCATTTT. This chain links TRBV11-3 with TRBJ1-5; 7 nucleotides align to TRBD1. The CDR3 runs to 14 residues. V lost 6 bases, J lost 7 bases, and 9 bases stayed unmatched. Germline V gene lookup returns CDR1 SGHNT and CDR2 YENEEA.

This chain links TRBV15 with TRBJ2-7; D might be TRBD2 (8 bases). The length of the CDR3 is 17 residues. V dropped 3 bases and J dropped 2 bases, with 20 bases sitting between them. Per the germline V gene, CDR1 is LNHNV and CDR2 is YYDKDF (reference sequence). CDR3 sequence (DNA): TGTGCCACCAGCAGTGGACAGGTCATAGCGGGACCCTACGAGCAGTACTTC. Its translation is CATSSGQVIAGPYEQYF.

The chain recombines TRBV11-2 with TRBJ2-1; 10 bases are shared with TRBD2. Trimming removed 2 bases from V and 8 bases from J; junction bases left unmatched: 6. The CDR3 loop spans 15 amino acids. CDR1 and CDR2 (germline): SGHAT, FQNNGV. This CDR3 is CASSLSGGALYEQFF. Written as DNA, the CDR3 is TGTGCCAGCAGCTTAAGCGGGGGGGCCCTCTATGAGCAGTTCTTC.

The rearrangement links TRBV7-9 to TRBJ2-2, with 8 bases identical to TRBD1. This CDR3 has 13 residues. Trimming cost V 7 bases and J 5 bases; bases outside gene matches: 3. Per the germline V gene, CDR1 is SEHNR and CDR2 is FQNEAQ (reference sequence). The CDR3 sequence: CASITGGTGELFF. DNA of the CDR3: TGTGCCAGCATTACAGGGGGAACCGGGGAGCTGTTTTTT.

The chain recombines TRBV2 with TRBJ2-6; D may match TRBD1 or TRBD2 (5 bases each). From germline, CDR1 is SNHLY and CDR2 FYNNEI. V was trimmed by 6 bases and J by 0 bases, leaving 21 bases between them. CDR3 length: 19 amino acids. Here the CDR3 reads CASSVLPGRSNSGANVLTF. The CDR3 DNA reads as TGTGCCAGCAGCGTACTCCCGGGACGAAGTAACTCTGGGGCCAACGTCCTGACTTTC.

This sequence joins TRBV11-2 and TRBJ2-1, with 7 nucleotides matching TRBD1. The V gene's germline CDR1 is SGHAT and CDR2 FQNNGV. V lost 5 bases and J lost 10; bases outside the gene matches: 2. The CDR3 runs 11 residues. In DNA, the CDR3 is TGTGCCAGCAGCGGGGGACAGGAGCAGTTCTTC. This gives the protein CASSGGQEQFF.

V and J are TRBV6-1 and TRBJ2-3; D is uncertain. This CDR3 has 14 residues. Trimming removed 2 bases at V and 1 base at J, with 7 bases between. Germline-derived CDR1 and CDR2 are MNHNS and SASEGT. The DNA of the CDR3 is TGTGCCAGCAGTGAAAGGTCCGGCACAGATACGCAGTATTTT. It translates to CASSERSGTDTQYF.

The chain employs TRBV30 and TRBJ2-3; D is perhaps TRBD1 or TRBD2 (5 bases each). Per the germline V gene, CDR1 is GTSNPN and CDR2 is SVGIG (reference sequence). This CDR3 is built from 16 residues. Trimming shortened V by 4 bases and J by 2 bases, and 19 bases separated the two germline ends. DNA for the CDR3: TGTGCCTGGACGGGTTGGTCAGGGAGTTCCACAGATACGCAGTATTTT. It encodes CAWTGWSGSSTDTQYF.

The chain carries TRBV4-2 and TRBJ2-6, with a tentative D call TRBD1 (5 bases). Germline CDR1 and CDR2: LGHNA and YNFKEQ. Trimming took 7 bases from V and 2 from J, leaving 15 bases between them. There are 16 residues in the CDR3. In nucleotides, the CDR3 is TGTGCCAGCACCCCAGGGATAAGCCCTGGGGCCAACGTCCTGACTTTC. Protein product: CASTPGISPGANVLTF.

The CDR3: CASGLGTPNEQFF. In DNA, the CDR3 is TGTGCTAGTGGCCTCGGGACTCCTAATGAGCAGTTCTTC. The rearrangement links TRBV12-5 to TRBJ2-1; a possible D gene is TRBD2 (6 bases). The V gene's germline CDR1 is LGHNT and CDR2 FRNRAP. The CDR3 has 13 residues. Deletions cut 6 bases from V and 7 bases from J, with 13 bases between.

The chain employs TRBV27 and TRBJ2-3, with D unresolved. CDR1 and CDR2 from the germline V gene are MNHEY and SMNVEV (reference sequence). Trimming left V 0 bases short and J 3 bases short, with 7 bases between. This CDR3 spans 14 amino acids. The CDR3 sequence is CASSLSFRTDTQYF. CDR3 DNA: TGTGCCAGCAGTTTATCGTTCAGGACAGATACGCAGTATTTT.

The chain recombines TRBV7-9 with TRBJ2-3; D uncertain. The CDR3 contains 13 residues. Germline assignment: CDR1 SEHNR and CDR2 FQNEAQ (reference sequence). V lost 6 bases and J lost 1, with 8 bases in between. This CDR3 reads CASRNPGTDTQYF. DNA of the CDR3: TGTGCCAGCAGGAATCCGGGCACAGATACGCAGTATTTT.

This clone has just one count. This chain uses TRBV6-6 with TRBJ2-1, with TRBD1 matching 7 bases. The germline CDR1 and CDR2 sequences are MNHNY and SVGAGI (reference sequence). Trimming removed 0 bases from V and 5 bases from J; junction bases left unmatched: 7. The CDR3 consists of 16 residues. CDR3 protein: CASSYSGGQENNEQFF. DNA for the CDR3: TGTGCCAGCAGTTACTCGGGCGGACAGGAAAACAATGAGCAGTTCTTC.

This clone has just one count. The rearrangement joins TRBV11-2 to TRBJ1-1; D remains unclear. Germline assignment: CDR1 SGHAT and CDR2 FQNNGV. The V end was cut by 5 bases, the J end by 3 bases, with 16 bases between. The CDR3 is 15 residues long. Written as DNA, the CDR3 is TGTGCCAGCAGCCCCCGACGAGGCCGGGACACTGAAGCTTTCTTT. It specifies CASSPRRGRDTEAFF. Full variable domain (outside the CDR3, taken from reference TRBV11-2 and TRBJ1-1): EAGVAQSPRYKIIEKRQSVAFWCNPISGHATLYWYQQILGQGPKLLIQFQNNGVVDDSQLPKDRFSAERLKGVDSTLKIQPAKLEDSAVYLCASSPRRGRDTEAFFGQGTRLTVV.